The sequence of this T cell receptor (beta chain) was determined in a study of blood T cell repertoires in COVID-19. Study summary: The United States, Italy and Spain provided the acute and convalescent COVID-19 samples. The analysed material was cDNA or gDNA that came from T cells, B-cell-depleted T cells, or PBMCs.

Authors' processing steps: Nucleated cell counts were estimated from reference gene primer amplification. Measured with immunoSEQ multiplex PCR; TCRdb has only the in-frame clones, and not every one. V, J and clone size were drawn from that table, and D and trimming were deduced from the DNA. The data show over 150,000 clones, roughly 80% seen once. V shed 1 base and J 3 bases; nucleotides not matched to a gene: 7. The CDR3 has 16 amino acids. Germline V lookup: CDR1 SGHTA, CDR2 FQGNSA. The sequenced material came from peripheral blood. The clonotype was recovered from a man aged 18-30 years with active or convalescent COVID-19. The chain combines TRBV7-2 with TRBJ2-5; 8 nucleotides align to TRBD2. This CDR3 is CASSLVGGSGKETQYF. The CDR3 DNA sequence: TGTGCCAGCAGCTTAGTCGGGGGTAGCGGGAAAGAGACCCAGTACTTC.